This T cell receptor beta chain was recorded in a study of blood T cell repertoires in COVID-19. The CDR3 has 13 residues. With V trimmed by 7 bases and J by 3 bases, 5 bases remained unmatched. Germline V gives CDR1 MDHEN, CDR2 SYDVKM. Here immunoSEQ multiplex PCR was the method, and the copy in TCRdb shows in-frame clones only, minus some. The sample has some 270,000 clones, just under 90% seen once. V usage is TRBV28 and J usage is TRBJ1-2; 7 nucleotides match TRBD1. Material for sequencing was PBMCs or T cells enriched from blood (not recorded which). This sequence originates from a woman aged 30 to 39 with acute COVID-19. The CDR3 nucleotides are TGTGCCAGCACGACAGGGCGTGACTATGGCTACACCTTC. Translation: CASTTGRDYGYTF.